The T cell receptor beta chain under discussion was sequenced for a study of blood T cell repertoires in COVID-19. Across the study: Spain, Italy and the United States supplied samples that represented acute and convalescent COVID-19. PBMCs, B-cell-depleted T cells, or T cells provided the cDNA or gDNA that made up the material.

The authors' processing: Nucleated cell number was recorded as an estimate derived from reference gene primer amplification. Clones were read by immunoSEQ multiplex PCR, and TCRdb kept only the in-frame ones, dropping some. Clone size and the V and J calls come from that table; the DNA yielded D and trimming. The repertoire holds about 62,000 clones, around 91% seen once, with about 18% in the top ten. V shed 0 bases, J shed 3 bases, and the junction held 4 bases outside the gene matches. In germline, CDR1 is LGHNA, CDR2 YSLEER. The CDR3 is 15 residues long. The chain couples TRBV4-3 to TRBJ2-7; 8 positions match TRBD2. The sequence was collected from a woman aged 55-69 years with COVID-19, enrolled during active disease. Sequenced material: peripheral blood. In DNA, the CDR3 is TGCGCCAGCAGCCAAGATCCACGGGAGGGCTACGAGCAGTACTTC. Its translation is CASSQDPREGYEQYF.